This passage covers 4 T cell receptor beta chains from one sample sequenced in a study of technical replicates of blood from a handful of donors. Profiled with immunoSEQ multiplex PCR; TCRdb holds only in-frame clones, not every one. The sample has 55,000 to 80,000 clones, roughly 86% seen once; the top ten hold about 5%. Specimen: PBMCs. The receptor set was obtained from a human donor in good health. Some clones in this sample may be carry-over from other donors' samples.

V gene TRBV28 combines with J gene TRBJ1-5; no definite D call. The germline CDR1 and CDR2 sequences are MDHEN and SYDVKM. This CDR3 has 14 residues. Trimming removed 5 bases from V and 2 bases from J, with 10 bases in between. The CDR3 spells CASSPLHGNQPQHF. CDR3 in DNA: TGTGCCAGCAGTCCCTTACACGGCAATCAGCCCCAGCATTTT.

V usage is TRBV29-1 and J usage is TRBJ1-1, with D perhaps TRBD1 (6 bases). The germline V gene has CDR1 SQVTM and CDR2 ANQGSEA. Trimming took off 4 bases at V and 0 bases at J, with 9 bases between the two ends. The CDR3 loop spans 13 amino acids. In DNA form, the CDR3 reads TGCAGCGTTGCAGGGGTCCTGAACACTGAAGCTTTCTTT. Amino acid sequence: CSVAGVLNTEAFF.

V gene TRBV14 combines with J gene TRBJ2-5; 10 nucleotides agree with TRBD2. The V segment lost 5 bases and the J segment 4 bases; nucleotides outside the gene matches: 1. CDR1 and CDR2 from the germline V gene are SGHDN and FVKESK. The CDR3 contains 13 residues. CDR3 sequence: CASSGLAVETQYF. The CDR3 nucleotides read TGTGCCAGCAGCGGACTAGCGGTAGAGACCCAGTACTTC.

The V call is TRBV19, the J call TRBJ2-7; 11 bases fit TRBD2. The CDR3 is 15 amino acids. Germline V CDR1 and CDR2: LNHDA, SQIVND (reference sequence). J lost 8 bases, V lost 4 bases, and 10 bases had no gene match. CDR3 sequence (DNA): TGTGCCAGTAGTACCTCGATTAGCGGGAGGGAGAAGCAGTACTTC. This encodes CASSTSISGREKQYF.